This TCR beta chain emerged from a study of blood T cell repertoires in COVID-19. Study as a whole: The United States, Italy and Spain supplied acute and convalescent COVID-19 samples.

CDR1 is SGDLS, CDR2 YYNGEE, per germline. Trimming took 4 bases from V and 2 from J, leaving 16 bases between them. The CDR3 is made up of 15 amino acids. Authors' processing steps: Cell counts per sample came from amplifying reference gene primers. TCRdb's table, derived via immunoSEQ multiplex PCR, lists solely in-frame clones and lacks some. That table furnishes V, J and clone size, whereas the DNA furnished D and trimming. This sample yields roughly 200,000 clones, of which around 78% are seen a single time; roughly 2.8% belongs to the top ten. Specimen: peripheral blood. The chain links TRBV9 to TRBJ2-7; TRBD2 is a possible D gene (6 bases). This clonotype originated in a woman of 80 years or more with active or convalescent COVID-19. This CDR3 reads CASSPRTTGAYEQYF. CDR3 in DNA: TGTGCCAGCAGCCCACGGACGACGGGGGCCTACGAGCAGTACTTC.